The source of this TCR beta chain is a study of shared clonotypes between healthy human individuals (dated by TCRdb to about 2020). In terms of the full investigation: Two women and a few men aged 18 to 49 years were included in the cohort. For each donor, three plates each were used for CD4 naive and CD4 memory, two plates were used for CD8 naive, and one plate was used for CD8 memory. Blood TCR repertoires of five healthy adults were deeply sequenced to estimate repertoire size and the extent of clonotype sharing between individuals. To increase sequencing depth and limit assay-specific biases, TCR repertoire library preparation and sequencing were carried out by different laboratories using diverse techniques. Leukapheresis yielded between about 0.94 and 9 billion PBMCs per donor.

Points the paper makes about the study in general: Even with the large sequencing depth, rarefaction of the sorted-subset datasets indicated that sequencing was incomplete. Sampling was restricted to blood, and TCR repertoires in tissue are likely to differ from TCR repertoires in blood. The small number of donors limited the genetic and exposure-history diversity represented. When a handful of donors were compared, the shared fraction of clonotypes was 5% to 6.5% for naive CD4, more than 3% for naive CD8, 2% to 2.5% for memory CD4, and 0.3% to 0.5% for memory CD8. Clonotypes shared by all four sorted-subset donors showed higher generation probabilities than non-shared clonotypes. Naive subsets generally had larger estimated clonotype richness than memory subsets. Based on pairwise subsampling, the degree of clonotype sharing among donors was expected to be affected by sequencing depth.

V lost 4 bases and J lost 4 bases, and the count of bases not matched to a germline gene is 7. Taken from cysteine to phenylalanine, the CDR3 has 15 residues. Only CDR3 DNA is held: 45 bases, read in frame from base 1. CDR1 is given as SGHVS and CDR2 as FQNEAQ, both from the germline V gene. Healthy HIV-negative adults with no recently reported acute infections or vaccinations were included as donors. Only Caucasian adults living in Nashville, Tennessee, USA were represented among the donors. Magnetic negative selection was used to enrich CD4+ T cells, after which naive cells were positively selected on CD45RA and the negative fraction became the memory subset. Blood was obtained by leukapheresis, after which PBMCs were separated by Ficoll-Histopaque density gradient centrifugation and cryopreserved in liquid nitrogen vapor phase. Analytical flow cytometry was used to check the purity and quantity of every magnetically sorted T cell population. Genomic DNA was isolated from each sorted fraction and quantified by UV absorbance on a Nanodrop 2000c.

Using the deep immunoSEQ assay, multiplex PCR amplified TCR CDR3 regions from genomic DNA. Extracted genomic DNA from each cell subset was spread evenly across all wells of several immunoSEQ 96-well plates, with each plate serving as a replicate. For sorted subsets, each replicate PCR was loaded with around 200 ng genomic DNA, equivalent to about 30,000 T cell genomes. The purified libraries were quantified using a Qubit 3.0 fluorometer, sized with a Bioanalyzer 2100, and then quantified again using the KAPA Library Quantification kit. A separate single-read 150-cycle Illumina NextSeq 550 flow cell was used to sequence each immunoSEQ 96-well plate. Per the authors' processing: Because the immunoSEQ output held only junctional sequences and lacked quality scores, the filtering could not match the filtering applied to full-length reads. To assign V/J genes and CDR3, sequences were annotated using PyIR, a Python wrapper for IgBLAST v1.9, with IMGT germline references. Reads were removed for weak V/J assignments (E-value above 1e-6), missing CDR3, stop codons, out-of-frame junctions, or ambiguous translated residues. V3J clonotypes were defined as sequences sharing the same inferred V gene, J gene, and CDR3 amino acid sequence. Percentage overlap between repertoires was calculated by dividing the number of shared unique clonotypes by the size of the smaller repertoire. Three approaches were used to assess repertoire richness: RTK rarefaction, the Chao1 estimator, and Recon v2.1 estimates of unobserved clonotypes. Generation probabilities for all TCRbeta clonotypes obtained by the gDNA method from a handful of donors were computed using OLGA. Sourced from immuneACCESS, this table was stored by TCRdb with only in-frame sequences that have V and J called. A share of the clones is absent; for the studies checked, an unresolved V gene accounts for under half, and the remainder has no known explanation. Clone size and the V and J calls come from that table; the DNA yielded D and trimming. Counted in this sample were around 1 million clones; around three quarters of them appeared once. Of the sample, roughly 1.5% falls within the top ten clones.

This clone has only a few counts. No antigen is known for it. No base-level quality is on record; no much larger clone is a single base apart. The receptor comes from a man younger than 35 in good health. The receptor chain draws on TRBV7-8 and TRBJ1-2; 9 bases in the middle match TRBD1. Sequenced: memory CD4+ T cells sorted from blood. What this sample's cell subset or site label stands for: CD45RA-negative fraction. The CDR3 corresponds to CASSSLGQGTYGYTF. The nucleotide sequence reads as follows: TGTGCCAGCAGCTCCCTCGGACAGGGGACCTATGGCTACACCTTC.